The next 2 T cell receptor beta chains were all read from a single sample in a study of cytomegalovirus exposure and HLA in healthy donors. The PCR used 60 Vbeta and 13 Jbeta primers. This table comes from immunoSEQ multiplex PCR, and its TCRdb copy is limited to in-frame clones, with some not included. The sample lists 100,000 to 150,000 clones, around 78% occurring once. Sequencing was performed on PBMCs. The receptors were gathered from a man aged 50 to 60 in good health and CMV-seronegative.

The rearrangement uses TRBV18 and TRBJ1-2; 7 bases are shared with TRBD1. There are 15 residues in the CDR3. V shed 5 bases and J 4 bases; nucleotides not matched to a gene: 10. CDR1 is KGHSH, CDR2 LQKENI, per germline. The DNA of the CDR3 is TGTGCCAGCTCAAAGGGGACAGAACCGACCTATGGCTACACCTTC. This translates into CASSKGTEPTYGYTF.

The rearrangement uses TRBV5-1 and TRBJ2-1, with D perhaps TRBD1 (5 bases). The CDR3 totals 15 residues. Germline CDR1 and CDR2: SGHRS and YFSETQ. Trimming stripped 1 base from V and 4 bases from J, with 12 bases between. The CDR3 region is CASSLTGLEYNEQFF. As DNA, the CDR3 is TGCGCCAGCAGCTTGACAGGTTTGGAGTACAATGAGCAGTTCTTC.